Below are 10 T cell receptor beta chains sequenced from a single sample in a study of shared clonotypes between healthy human individuals. CD45RO negativity and positive selection for CCR7 defined naive CD8 cells, a population that excluded terminally differentiated effector memory CD45RA+ cells. Method: immunoSEQ multiplex PCR; TCRdb's copy keeps in-frame clones and lacks some. Of some 600,000 clones listed, roughly 96% are singletons. Sequencing input: naive CD8+ T cells sorted from blood. The source of these receptors is a woman between 25 and 40 years old in good health.

Comments on this clone: A read error may account for a junction end that differs from germline. The rearrangement joins TRBV6-1 to TRBJ1-3; no firm D call. The CDR3 totals 12 residues. Germline V CDR1 and CDR2: MNHNS, SASEGT. CDR3 region: CASSDGIGFSDF. In DNA form, the CDR3 reads TGTGCCAGCAGTGACGGGATCGGTTTCAGTGATTTT.

V is TRBV6-4 and J is TRBJ2-3; 8 bases agree with TRBD2. Losses at the gene ends were 4 bases for V and 6 bases for J; bases not matched to a gene: 9. This CDR3 has 15 residues. Per the germline V gene, CDR1 is MRHNA and CDR2 is SNTAGT. The CDR3 loop is CASSGRAGAGDTQYF. The CDR3, as DNA: TGTGCCAGCAGTGGACGAGCGGGAGCGGGCGATACGCAGTATTTT.

The J gene is TRBJ2-7, the V gene TRBV19; D gene ambiguous. In germline, CDR1 is LNHDA, CDR2 SQIVND (reference sequence). CDR3 size: 13 residues. Trimming cost V 5 bases and J 2 bases, with 10 bases left between them. CDR3 in DNA: TGTGCCAGTAGTGGTGCAAACACCTACGAGCAGTACTTC. Protein sequence: CASSGANTYEQYF.

This clone was observed once. CDR3 region: CASSPWGQLAKNIQYF. In DNA form, the CDR3 reads TGTGCCAGCAGCCCTTGGGGACAGCTAGCCAAAAACATTCAGTACTTC. The genes are TRBV7-9 and TRBJ2-4, with 7 bases matching TRBD1. The CDR3 is made up of 16 amino acids. The V segment lost 5 bases and the J segment 0 bases; nucleotides outside the gene matches: 7. The V gene's germline CDR1 is SEHNR and CDR2 FQNEAQ (reference sequence).

This chain uses TRBV30 with TRBJ1-5; 9 bases match TRBD1. The CDR3 has 14 amino acids. J was trimmed by 9 bases and V by 3 bases; bases with no gene match: 9. Germline lookup yields CDR1 GTSNPN and CDR2 SVGIG (reference sequence). The CDR3 reads CAWSEGQGLVPQHF. The DNA for the CDR3 is TGTGCCTGGAGCGAAGGACAGGGGCTGGTGCCCCAGCATTTT.

This rearrangement joins TRBV4-2 to TRBJ2-7; 11 nucleotides line up with TRBD1. The CDR3 contains 15 residues. Germline values: CDR1 LGHNA, CDR2 YNFKEQ. Unmatched junction bases numbered 9, after V lost 7 bases and J lost 4 bases. CDR3 nucleotide sequence: TGTGCCAGCACCACCGGACAGGGGGCGGCATACGAGCAGTACTTC. This gives the protein CASTTGQGAAYEQYF.

The V and J genes are TRBV5-1 and TRBJ2-3, with 11 bases lining up with TRBD2. Germline V lookup: CDR1 SGHRS, CDR2 YFSETQ. V lost 4 bases to trimming and J lost 2 bases; unmatched junction nucleotides: 9. The CDR3 has 17 residues. This CDR3 reads CASSPRTSGYFTDTQYF. The CDR3 DNA follows: TGCGCCAGCAGCCCGAGGACTAGCGGGTACTTCACAGATACGCAGTATTTT.

The CDR3 is CASTASGSKTGELFF. The DNA for the CDR3 is TGTGCCAGCACGGCTAGCGGGAGCAAGACCGGGGAGCTGTTTTTT. The gene calls are TRBV5-8 and TRBJ2-2, with 10 bases aligning to TRBD2. J lost 5 bases, V lost 6 bases, and 7 bases had no gene match. Germline V CDR1 and CDR2: SGHTS, YDEGEE. This CDR3 is built from 15 residues.

This rearrangement joins TRBV30 to TRBJ2-1; D is unclear. The CDR3 sequence is 11 residues long. Trimming took 1 base from V and 9 from J, leaving 7 bases between them. The V gene's germline CDR1 is GTSNPN and CDR2 SVGIG (reference sequence). CDR3 region: CAWSEFSEQFF. As DNA, the CDR3 is TGTGCCTGGAGTGAGTTCAGTGAGCAGTTCTTC.

This sequence joins TRBV27 and TRBJ2-5; 7 bases align to TRBD1. The V and J ends lost 4 bases and 2 bases, in that order; junction bases with no gene match: 1. The CDR3 runs to 13 residues. Looked up from germline, CDR1 is MNHEY and CDR2 is SMNVEV (reference sequence). CDR3 DNA: TGTGCCAGCAGTTGGGGACAGCAAGAGACCCAGTACTTC. Residues: CASSWGQQETQYF.